This is a list of T cell receptor beta chains from one sample in a study of T cells after yellow fever vaccination. TCRdb redid the calling of the 5' RACE reads with MiXCR, one entry per CDR3 protein. The sample consists of 150,000 to 200,000 distinct CDR3 sequences, roughly 9.6% of them appearing once. Sequences were derived from CD8+ T cells sorted from PBMCs, sampled 15 days after the yellow fever booster vaccination. These receptors originate from a man younger than 30 who received the YFV17D yellow fever vaccine. Both conserved end residues are part of each CDR3. A D gene is named only where the DNA matches it firmly. The size field is filled for only some rows; it gives once, few, many or a size class.

j_call d_call v_call clone_size cdr3_aa cdr3_nt
TRBJ2-2 NA TRBV6-5 NA CASSPGTEAGELFF TGTGCCAGCAGCCCCGGGACCGAGGCCGGGGAGCTGTTTTTT
TRBJ2-7 TRBD1 TRBV5-4 NA CASILGQGANEQYF TGTGCCAGCATCTTGGGACAGGGGGCGAACGAGCAGTACTTC
TRBJ2-1 NA TRBV4-1 few CASSQERVGEQFF TGCGCCAGCAGCCAAGAAAGGGTAGGAGAGCAGTTCTTC
TRBJ2-5 NA TRBV6-1 NA CASRTPGVKQETQYF TGTGCCAGCAGGACACCAGGGGTAAAACAAGAGACCCAGTACTTC
TRBJ1-1 NA TRBV6-2/TRBV6-3 NA CASSYDRLNTEAFF TGTGCCAGCAGTTACGACAGGCTGAACACTGAAGCTTTCTTT
TRBJ2-4 NA TRBV6-6 NA CASSSHLGPATGNIQYF TGTGCCAGCAGTTCCCACCTGGGGCCGGCCACCGGAAACATTCAGTACTTC
TRBJ1-1 TRBD1 TRBV15 NA CATSRGQGLLNTEAFF TGTGCCACCAGCAGAGGACAGGGACTCTTGAACACTGAAGCTTTCTTT
TRBJ2-2 NA TRBV7-9 few CASSSRTENTGELFF TGTGCCAGCAGCTCCCGGACAGAAAACACCGGGGAGCTGTTTTTT
TRBJ2-7 TRBD1 TRBV4-1 NA CASSQTGIYEQYF TGCGCCAGCAGCCAGACAGGGATCTACGAGCAGTACTTC
TRBJ2-5 TRBD1 TRBV3-1 NA CASRYGPGTGYWTRETQYF TGTGCCAGCAGATACGGACCCGGGACAGGGTATTGGACTCGGGAGACCCAGTACTTC
TRBJ2-5 NA TRBV7-2 NA CASSLEGIVAETQYF TGTGCCAGCAGCTTAGAAGGGATAGTAGCAGAGACCCAGTACTTC
TRBJ1-1 TRBD1 TRBV10-2 NA CASTGVVNTEAFF TGCGCCAGTACAGGGGTCGTGAACACTGAAGCTTTCTTT
TRBJ2-7 NA TRBV14 NA CASSQDSNSIYEQYF TGTGCCAGCAGCCAAGATTCGAACAGCATCTACGAGCAGTACTTC
TRBJ2-1 NA TRBV7-9 few CASTDSNYNEQFF TGTGCCAGCACGGACAGCAACTACAATGAGCAGTTCTTC
TRBJ2-4 NA TRBV6-2/TRBV6-3 few CASSPGLLNIQYF TGTGCCAGCAGTCCCGGATTGTTAAACATTCAGTACTTC
TRBJ2-1 NA TRBV4-2 NA CASSQEEVYNEQFF TGTGCCAGCAGCCAAGAAGAGGTCTACAATGAGCAGTTCTTC
TRBJ2-1 NA TRBV7-2 NA CASSSGLTSYNEQFF TGTGCCAGCAGTTCCGGCCTAACTTCCTACAATGAGCAGTTCTTC
TRBJ2-1 TRBD2 TRBV27 few CASSPWTSGGRYNEQFF TGTGCCAGCAGTCCTTGGACTAGCGGGGGGCGCTACAATGAGCAGTTCTTC
TRBJ1-2 TRBD1 TRBV25-1 NA CASSGQGHYGYTF TGTGCCAGCAGTGGACAGGGGCACTATGGCTACACCTTC
TRBJ2-3 NA TRBV5-1 many CASSPRGAPFTDTQYF TGCGCCAGCAGCCCTAGGGGGGCACCTTTCACAGATACGCAGTATTTT
TRBJ2-1 NA TRBV6-1 few CASSTDISSYNEQFF TGTGCCAGCAGTACGGACATTAGCTCCTACAATGAGCAGTTCTTC
TRBJ2-7 TRBD2 TRBV27 NA CASRAGVAYEQYF TGTGCCAGCAGGGCGGGGGTAGCCTACGAGCAGTACTTC
TRBJ1-1 NA TRBV9 NA CASSVGDLMNTEAFF TGTGCCAGCAGCGTAGGAGATCTCATGAACACTGAAGCTTTCTTT
TRBJ2-1 TRBD2 TRBV27 few CASSSSSGGHNEQFF TGTGCCAGCAGCTCCTCTAGCGGGGGGCACAATGAGCAGTTCTTC
TRBJ2-7 NA TRBV7-6 few CASSTDGRTEQYF TGTGCCAGCAGCACAGATGGGAGAACCGAGCAGTACTTC
TRBJ2-7 NA TRBV23-1 few CASSQLGRGIYEQYF TGCGCCAGCAGTCAGCTGGGGCGGGGTATCTACGAGCAGTACTTC
TRBJ1-1 NA TRBV7-9 NA CASSSGGAEAFF TGTGCCAGCAGCTCGGGGGGCGCTGAAGCTTTCTTT
TRBJ1-1 NA TRBV5-1 NA CASSLEGKNTEAFF TGCGCCAGCAGCTTGGAGGGGAAGAACACTGAAGCTTTCTTT
TRBJ1-1 NA TRBV6-5 NA CASSYSKRREYTEAFF TGTGCCAGCAGTTACTCGAAGAGGAGAGAGTACACTGAAGCTTTCTTT
TRBJ2-4 TRBD1 TRBV15 many CATSRAGQGAVKNIQYF TGTGCCACCAGCAGAGCAGGACAGGGGGCGGTCAAAAACATTCAGTACTTC
TRBJ2-7 NA TRBV6-6 few CASSYSLEGAYEQYF TGTGCCAGCAGTTACTCTTTGGAGGGAGCCTACGAGCAGTACTTC
TRBJ1-2 NA TRBV3-1 few CASSHPGAFIPSDGYTF TGTGCCAGCAGCCACCCGGGGGCGTTTATCCCCTCTGATGGCTACACCTTC
TRBJ1-1 NA TRBV6-5 few CASSYSRGVGTEAFF TGTGCCAGCAGTTACTCGCGAGGGGTAGGGACTGAAGCTTTCTTT
TRBJ2-4 NA TRBV29-1 few CSVAGGGAKNIQYF TGCAGCGTTGCCGGCGGAGGAGCCAAAAACATTCAGTACTTC
TRBJ1-2 NA TRBV3-1 few CASSQEDRDYGYTF TGTGCCAGCAGCCAAGAAGACAGAGACTATGGCTACACCTTC
TRBJ1-5 NA TRBV6-1 few CASSGRGVGQPQHF TGTGCCAGCAGTGGTAGGGGGGTCGGTCAGCCCCAGCATTTT
TRBJ2-5 NA TRBV6-6 NA CASSRGAGETQYF TGTGCCAGCAGCCGCGGTGCGGGGGAGACCCAGTACTTC
TRBJ2-1 TRBD2 TRBV5-5 few CASSGGTSGNWNEQFF TGTGCCAGCAGCGGAGGGACTAGCGGGAATTGGAATGAGCAGTTCTTC
TRBJ2-1 TRBD2 TRBV7-9 few CASTGWGASGGTDYNEQFF TGTGCCAGCACGGGATGGGGGGCTAGCGGGGGCACTGACTACAATGAGCAGTTCTTC
TRBJ2-1 NA TRBV11-1 medium-sized CASSLASGGSYNEQFF TGTGCCAGCAGCTTAGCGTCAGGGGGGTCCTACAATGAGCAGTTCTTC
TRBJ1-2 TRBD1 TRBV7-8 NA CASSSADRGPYGYTF TGTGCCAGCAGCTCAGCGGACAGGGGCCCCTATGGCTACACCTTC
TRBJ2-7 NA TRBV4-3 NA CASSSRLGTWDEQYF TGCGCCAGCAGCTCCCGACTAGGGACCTGGGACGAGCAGTACTTC
TRBJ2-5 NA TRBV2 few CASSEGYRVYDETQYF TGTGCCAGCAGTGAAGGATACAGGGTTTATGACGAGACCCAGTACTTC
TRBJ2-3 NA TRBV10-3 many CAIRAGQGGITDTQYF TGTGCCATCAGGGCCGGACAGGGAGGGATCACAGATACGCAGTATTTT
TRBJ2-3 NA TRBV12-3/TRBV12-4 few CASSLGPRSPDTQYF TGTGCCAGCAGTTTAGGTCCTAGGAGTCCAGATACGCAGTATTTT
TRBJ2-3 NA TRBV7-2 many CASSLGLGTDTQYF TGTGCCAGCAGCCTGGGACTTGGCACAGATACGCAGTATTTT
TRBJ1-1 NA TRBV19 few CASSIRGVGLNTEAFF TGTGCCAGTAGTATCCGGGGTGTTGGGCTGAATACTGAAGCTTTCTTT
TRBJ1-2 NA TRBV4-1 NA CASSPWDGGYGYTF TGCGCCAGCAGCCCCTGGGACGGCGGCTATGGCTACACCTTC
TRBJ2-5 TRBD2 TRBV6-5 many CASSRTSGGYEQETQYF TGTGCCAGCAGTAGGACTAGCGGGGGGTACGAACAAGAGACCCAGTACTTC
TRBJ2-7 TRBD2 TRBV7-9 many CASSYTSGGFDEQYF TGTGCCAGCAGCTACACTAGCGGGGGGTTCGACGAGCAGTACTTC
TRBJ2-3 NA TRBV6-5 NA CASTWDGSSTQYF TGTGCCAGCACCTGGGACGGCTCCTCCACGCAGTATTTT
TRBJ1-1 NA TRBV4-2 NA CASSQDPGGVSNTEAFF TGTGCCAGCAGCCAAGATCCGGGGGGGGTCTCGAACACTGAAGCTTTCTTT
TRBJ2-1 NA TRBV5-5 few CASSLWEDEQFF TGTGCCAGCAGCTTGTGGGAGGATGAGCAGTTCTTC
TRBJ2-1 NA TRBV20-1 many CSAKGLPREQFF TGCAGTGCTAAGGGACTGCCCCGCGAGCAGTTCTTC
TRBJ2-3 NA TRBV12-5 many CASGLGADTQYF TGTGCTAGTGGTTTGGGTGCAGATACGCAGTATTTT
TRBJ2-5 TRBD1 TRBV4-3 few CASSQDLSRGPQETQYF TGCGCCAGCAGCCAAGATCTATCGAGGGGGCCACAAGAGACCCAGTACTTC